This TCR beta chain was found in a study of identical twins. Findings and limits, study-wide: Conclusions came from cross-sectional statistical analysis, not from following the same donors.

The CDR3 loop spans 13 amino acids. The V and J ends lost 8 bases and 6 bases, in that order; junction bases with no gene match: 3. Per germline, CDR1 SGHVS and CDR2 FNYEAQ. TCRdb independently ran MiXCR on the 5' RACE reads; one entry per CDR3 protein. The sample holds around 500,000 distinct CDR3 sequences, about 14% seen once. Concerning this clonotype itself: The target antigen is unknown.

This sample also appeared in a second study, on yellow fever vaccine responses in identical twins. As reported in that work: Twins reportedly mounted vaccine T cell responses that seemed partly convergent, partly personalized.

The chain recombines TRBV7-6 with TRBJ2-2; 10 positions match TRBD1. The sequence was obtained from a woman under 30 in good health. Sequences were obtained from CD4+ T cells sorted from blood. Here the CDR3 reads CASGTGDSGELFF. As DNA, the CDR3 is TGTGCCAGCGGGACAGGGGATTCCGGGGAGCTGTTTTTT. The full variable domain, with the rest looked up from reference TRBV7-6 and TRBJ2-2, is GAGVSQSPRYKVTKRGQDVALRCDPISGHVSLYWYRQALGQGPEFLTYFNYEAQQDKSGLPNDRFSAERPEGSISTLTIQRTEQRDSAMYRCASGTGDSGELFFGEGSRLTVL.